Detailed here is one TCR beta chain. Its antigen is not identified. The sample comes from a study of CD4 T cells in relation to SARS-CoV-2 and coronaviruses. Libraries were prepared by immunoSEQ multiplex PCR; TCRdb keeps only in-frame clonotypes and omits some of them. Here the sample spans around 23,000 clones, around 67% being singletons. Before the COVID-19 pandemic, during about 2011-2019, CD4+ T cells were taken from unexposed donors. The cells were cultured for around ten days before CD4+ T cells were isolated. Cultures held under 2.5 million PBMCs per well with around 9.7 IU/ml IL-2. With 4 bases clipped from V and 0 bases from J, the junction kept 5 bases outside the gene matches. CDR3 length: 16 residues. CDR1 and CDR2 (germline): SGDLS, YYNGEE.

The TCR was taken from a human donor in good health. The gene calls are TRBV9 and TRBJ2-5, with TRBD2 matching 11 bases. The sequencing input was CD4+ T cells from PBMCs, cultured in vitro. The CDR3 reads CASSRLAGGYQETQYF. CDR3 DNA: TGTGCCAGCAGCAGATTAGCGGGAGGGTACCAAGAGACCCAGTACTTC.